The 26 T cell receptor beta chains presented below share a single source sample, sequenced in a study of blood T cell repertoires in COVID-19 (TCRdb year 2020). Libraries came from the immunoSEQ multiplex PCR assay. Sourced from immuneACCESS, this table was stored by TCRdb with only in-frame sequences that have V and J called. A share of the clones is absent; for the studies checked, an unresolved V gene accounts for under half, and the remainder has no known explanation. The sample table shows 130,000 to 150,000 clones, and over 70% are seen once. The leading ten clones occupy less than 2% of the sample. Sequencing input: peripheral blood. The receptor set was obtained from a woman in her fifties or sixties with acute or convalescent COVID-19.

The V and J genes are TRBV7-2 and TRBJ2-1, with TRBD2 matching 13 bases. Germline V lookup: CDR1 SGHTA, CDR2 FQGNSA. V was clipped by 5 bases and J by 3 bases; unmatched bases: 10. The CDR3 is 18 residues long. As DNA, the CDR3 is TGTGCCAGCAGCCCCGGGACTAGCGGGACTACCATCTACAATGAGCAGTTCTTC. It translates to CASSPGTSGTTIYNEQFF. The full variable domain, rest sourced from reference TRBV7-2 and TRBJ2-1, is GAGVSQSPSNKVTEKGKDVELRCDPISGHTALYWYRQSLGQGLEFLIYFQGNSAPDKSGLPSDRFSAERTGGSVSTLTIQRTQQEDSAVYLCASSPGTSGTTIYNEQFFGPGTRLTVL.

V usage is TRBV5-1 and J usage is TRBJ2-7, with 7 bases identical to TRBD2. The CDR3 is made up of 14 amino acids. The trim removed 4 bases at V and 3 bases at J, leaving 7 bases unmatched. The V gene's germline CDR1 is SGHRS and CDR2 YFSETQ. CDR3 in DNA: TGCGCCAGCAGCCTCGGGGGAGGGGTCTACGAGCAGTACTTC. Encoded protein: CASSLGGGVYEQYF.

V gene TRBV19 combines with J gene TRBJ1-6, with unresolved D. Trimming cost V 1 base and J 6 bases, with 4 bases left between them. Germline V gene lookup returns CDR1 LNHDA and CDR2 SQIVND (reference sequence). The length of the CDR3 is 13 residues. The CDR3 DNA follows: TGTGCCAGTAGTATAGCAGTTAATTCACCCCTCCACTTT. It codes for CASSIAVNSPLHF.

The V gene is TRBV7-8, the J gene TRBJ2-7; 9 bases align to TRBD1. Germline assignment: CDR1 SGHVS and CDR2 FQNEAQ. CDR3 length equals 14 residues. With 4 bases clipped from V and 7 bases from J, the junction kept 8 bases outside the gene matches. CDR3 bases: TGTGCCAGCAGCTCCCCACAGGGGGCGAGGGAGCAGTACTTC. Its translation is CASSSPQGAREQYF.

The rearrangement joins TRBV5-4 to TRBJ1-2; D gene ambiguous. The CDR3 has 15 amino acids. V lost 4 bases, J lost 1 base, and 14 bases lay in between. Germline V lookup: CDR1 SGHNT, CDR2 YYREEE (reference sequence). In nucleotides, the CDR3 is TGTGCCAGCAGCCGGACCGGGGAGATTAACTATGGCTACACCTTC. Protein product: CASSRTGEINYGYTF.

The count of this clone is one. The chain uses TRBV5-1 and TRBJ2-1; unclear D gene. The CDR3 runs to 14 residues. The germline CDR1 and CDR2 sequences are SGHRS and YFSETQ. V lost 1 base, J lost 7 bases, and 12 bases lay in between. DNA for the CDR3: TGCGCCAGCAGCTTGCAACTGCTTAGTAATGAGCAGTTCTTC. Protein product: CASSLQLLSNEQFF. Full variable domain (missing parts from reference TRBV5-1 and TRBJ2-1): KAGVTQTPRYLIKTRGQQVTLSCSPISGHRSVSWYQQTPGQGLQFLFEYFSETQRNKGNFPGRFSGRQFSNSRSEMNVSTLELGDSALYLCASSLQLLSNEQFFGPGTRLTVL.

A single count supports this clone. The rearrangement links TRBV27 to TRBJ2-1, with D maybe TRBD1 (6 bases). Germline CDR1 MNHEY, CDR2 SMNVEV (reference sequence). The CDR3 is made up of 14 amino acids. The V and J ends lost 5 bases and 12 bases respectively, with 20 bases between them. The CDR3 nucleotides are TGTGCCAGCAGTCGTTACTCACAGGGTCTCCGGCAGTTCTTC. The encoded protein is CASSRYSQGLRQFF.

This chain connects TRBV28 to TRBJ2-2; TRBD2 matches 9 bases. Germline V gives CDR1 MDHEN, CDR2 SYDVKM. The V and J ends lost 5 bases and 4 bases, in that order; junction bases with no gene match: 8. CDR3 length equals 16 residues. The CDR3 DNA sequence: TGTGCCAGCAGTCACCTATTTAGCGGGAGCACCGGGGAGCTGTTTTTT. This sequence encodes CASSHLFSGSTGELFF. Full variable domain (missing parts from reference TRBV28 and TRBJ2-2): DVKVTQSSRYLVKRTGEKVFLECVQDMDHENMFWYRQDPGLGLRLIYFSYDVKMKEKGDIPEGYSVSREKKERFSLILESASTNQTSMYLCASSHLFSGSTGELFFGEGSRLTVL.

About this clone itself: Other DNA sequences in the sample encode the same CDR3. The chain couples TRBV7-2 to TRBJ2-7; perhaps TRBD2 as D (6 bases). Germline assignment: CDR1 SGHTA and CDR2 FQGNSA. The CDR3 has 16 amino acids. Trimming pared 4 bases from V and 5 bases from J, leaving 21 bases between. The CDR3 DNA sequence: TGTGCCAGCAGCTCAATCCCCCGACTAGTAGGTAACGAGCAGTACTTC. Translating it yields CASSSIPRLVGNEQYF.

V is TRBV4-2 and J is TRBJ1-5, with a possible D match to TRBD1 (5 bases). CDR1 LGHNA and CDR2 YNFKEQ come from the germline V gene. The CDR3 totals 15 residues. V was pared by 3 bases and J by 5 bases, with 14 bases between. CDR3 protein: CASSHGRDSHQPQHF. CDR3 DNA sequence: TGTGCCAGCAGCCATGGCCGGGACTCCCATCAGCCCCAGCATTTT.

V usage is TRBV28 and J usage is TRBJ1-2; unclear D gene. Germline V gene data show CDR1 as MDHEN and CDR2 as SYDVKM. The germline V and J ends were trimmed by 3 bases and 7 bases, with 12 bases remaining between them. The CDR3 contains 13 residues. The CDR3 loop is CASSFFQSPGYTF. The CDR3, as DNA: TGTGCCAGCAGTTTTTTCCAGTCCCCTGGCTACACCTTC.

The CDR3 DNA sequence: TGCGCCAGCAGCCGGAGACAGAGCACAGATACGCAGTATTTT. Its protein product is CASSRRQSTDTQYF. V and J are TRBV4-1 and TRBJ2-3; a possible D gene is TRBD1 (5 bases). The CDR3 extends over 14 amino acids. Trimming took off 4 bases at V and 0 bases at J, with 8 bases between the two ends. Germline V gene data show CDR1 as MGHRA and CDR2 as YSYEKL.

The chain employs TRBV5-1 and TRBJ1-1; 8 positions match TRBD1. V lost 1 base and J lost 1; bases outside the gene matches: 0. The germline CDR1 and CDR2 sequences are SGHRS and YFSETQ. The CDR3 spans 14 residues. In DNA, the CDR3 is TGCGCCAGCAGCTTGACAGGGGGGAACACTGAAGCTTTCTTT. Its translation is CASSLTGGNTEAFF.

The CDR3 DNA reads TGTGCCAGCAGCGCGAGGAAGACTAGCGGAACCAATGAGCAGTTCTTC. Its protein product is CASSARKTSGTNEQFF. The chain joins TRBV11-3 to TRBJ2-1; 9 bases are shared with TRBD2. V shed 5 bases and J 6 bases; nucleotides not matched to a gene: 11. This CDR3 region has 16 residues. Germline CDR1 SGHNT, CDR2 YENEEA.

The chain links TRBV27 to TRBJ1-5; 7 bases fit TRBD1. After removal of 6 bases from V and 8 bases from J, the junction contained 4 bases not matched to a gene. The CDR3 consists of 12 residues. Germline V CDR1 and CDR2: MNHEY, SMNVEV (reference sequence). Written as DNA, the CDR3 is TGTGCCAGCAGAACAGGGGCGAAGCCCCAGCATTTT. Amino acids: CASRTGAKPQHF.

The gene calls are TRBV7-9 and TRBJ2-3; TRBD1 is a possible D gene (5 bases). The germline V gene encodes CDR1 SEHNR and CDR2 FQNEAQ (reference sequence). The CDR3 loop spans 15 amino acids. V lost 1 base and J lost 1, with 9 bases in between. The chain's CDR3 is CASSLEGSGTDTQYF. The CDR3 nucleotides are TGTGCCAGCAGCTTAGAGGGGTCCGGCACAGATACGCAGTATTTT.

The gene calls are TRBV6-5 and TRBJ2-7, with 10 bases matching TRBD2. Germline V gene data show CDR1 as MNHEY and CDR2 as SVGAGI. The CDR3 spans 15 residues. Trimming removed 6 bases from V and 2 bases from J; junction bases left unmatched: 7. In nucleotides, the CDR3 is TGTGCCAGCAGGGGAACTAGCGGGGTTCCCTACGAGCAGTACTTC. This codes for CASRGTSGVPYEQYF.

The genes are TRBV19 and TRBJ1-1, with 12 bases matching TRBD1. V dropped 5 bases and J dropped 5; count of bases not matched to a gene: 15. This CDR3 region has 18 residues. Germline V CDR1 and CDR2: LNHDA, SQIVND (reference sequence). The CDR3 here is CASSLNSGTGGLGTEAFF. CDR3 bases: TGTGCCAGTAGTTTAAATTCCGGGACAGGGGGCTTAGGAACTGAAGCTTTCTTT.

V usage is TRBV5-6 and J usage is TRBJ2-7; TRBD2 aligns across 7 bases. The CDR3 has 14 residues. With 4 bases clipped from V and 5 bases from J, the junction kept 9 bases outside the gene matches. CDR1 and CDR2 from the germline V gene are SGHDT and YYEEEE. CDR3 loop: CASSGSGFENEQYF. The CDR3 DNA reads as TGTGCCAGCAGCGGTAGCGGGTTTGAAAACGAGCAGTACTTC.

The chain is built from TRBV28 and TRBJ1-2, with no clear D. Germline V gene sequence: CDR1 MDHEN, CDR2 SYDVKM. The ends were cut back, 4 bases at V and 5 bases at J, with 11 bases in the middle. CDR3 length: 13 residues. The CDR3 sequence: CASSWERRYGYTF. The CDR3 DNA reads as TGTGCCAGCAGTTGGGAGAGAAGGTATGGCTACACCTTC.

J is TRBJ2-1 and V is TRBV19, with 11 bases identical to TRBD2. The germline CDR1 and CDR2 sequences are LNHDA and SQIVND (reference sequence). This CDR3 is built from 17 residues. The V gene end was trimmed by 4 bases and the J gene end by 2 bases; junction bases not matched to a gene: 7. In DNA form, the CDR3 reads TGTGCCAGTAGTAGCCGACTAGCGGGACTTACCTACAATGAGCAGTTCTTC. Amino acids: CASSSRLAGLTYNEQFF.

The gene calls are TRBV7-9 and TRBJ2-7; TRBD2 matches 7 bases. The length of the CDR3 is 15 residues. V gave up 0 bases and J gave up 2 bases; unmatched junction bases: 4. CDR1 and CDR2 from the germline V gene are SEHNR and FQNEAQ (reference sequence). Written as DNA, the CDR3 is TGTGCCAGCAGCTTAGCGGGGGGGAGCACCTACGAGCAGTACTTC. This codes for CASSLAGGSTYEQYF.

The V gene is TRBV11-2, the J gene TRBJ2-2, with 9 bases matching TRBD2. The CDR3 extends over 15 amino acids. The germline CDR1 and CDR2 sequences are SGHAT and FQNNGV. Trimming cost V 9 bases and J 1 base; bases outside gene matches: 6. The CDR3 nucleotides read TGTGCCAGTTCGGGGACTAGCTGGAACACCGGGGAGCTGTTTTTT. It specifies CASSGTSWNTGELFF.

The table lists this clone with a count of one. This rearrangement joins TRBV11-2 to TRBJ1-2; D gene ambiguous. The CDR3 contains 16 residues. CDR1 SGHAT and CDR2 FQNNGV come from the germline V gene. The V gene lost 3 bases and the J gene lost 4 bases, with 18 bases spanning the gap. CDR3 residues: CASSFLNSLVAYGYTF. CDR3 DNA: TGTGCCAGCAGCTTCCTAAACAGCCTCGTCGCCTATGGCTACACCTTC.

The rearrangement uses TRBV5-1 and TRBJ2-1; 8 nucleotides agree with TRBD1. Germline V gene lookup returns CDR1 SGHRS and CDR2 YFSETQ. Trimming at V came to 1 base and at J to 4 bases, leaving 4 bases not matched to a gene. This CDR3 region has 15 residues. The CDR3 coding sequence is TGCGCCAGCAGCTTGACAGGGGGTCCGTACAATGAGCAGTTCTTC. It encodes CASSLTGGPYNEQFF.

This clone was recorded a few times. CDR3 protein: CASSPGTSSQETQYF. The CDR3 nucleotides read TGCGCCAGCAGCCCCGGGACTAGCAGTCAAGAGACCCAGTACTTC. The chain employs TRBV4-1 and TRBJ2-5, with 9 bases that match TRBD2. The V gene end was trimmed by 4 bases and the J gene end by 2 bases; junction bases not matched to a gene: 5. CDR3 length: 15 residues. Germline loops: CDR1 MGHRA, CDR2 YSYEKL.